The T cell receptor (beta chain) described here comes from a study of blood T cells in healthy people across ages. Alongside a J-beta primer mix, a sample-barcoded 5' primer served in a second PCR lasting roughly 6 to 12 cycles. One entry per CDR3 protein results from TCRdb running MiXCR on the 5' RACE reads. The data hold some 1,800,000 distinct CDR3 sequences, with 39% observed a single time. As concerns this clonotype: No antigen is known for it.

Regarding the study as a whole: While age rose, TCR beta diversity per million T cells dropped in a roughly linear way. Both naive CD4+ cell counts and diversity were greater in long-lived donors than in aged donors. Since the PBMCs were unsorted, naive and antigen-experienced cells could not be conclusively compared.

Germline CDR1 is MDHEN and CDR2 is SYDVKM. There are 12 residues in the CDR3. The individuals who served as donors were healthy Caucasians living in Russia, aged about 6 to 100. This receptor was taken from a human donor in good health. The sample was blood. This rearrangement joins TRBV28 to TRBJ2-3, with D perhaps matching TRBD1 or TRBD2 (7 bases each). The CDR3 DNA is TGTGCAGGGGGCGCGGGGGCAGATACGCAGTATTTT. Amino acids: CAGGAGADTQYF.